The T cell receptor beta chain described here comes from a study of T cells after yellow fever vaccination. Overall study: Fractions of low cell number were prepared using SMART-Seq v4 Ultra Low Input.

Findings and limits, study-wide: Weaker, the secondary response had a peak occurring faster, on day 5 versus 15.

Using its own MiXCR run on the 5' RACE reads, TCRdb lists one record per CDR3 protein. Of hundreds of thousands of distinct CDR3 sequences listed, approximately 13% are singletons. A word on this clonotype: Its antigen is as yet unknown.

The CDR3 is 14 amino acids. The ends lost 4 bases at V and 4 bases at J; junction bases unmatched: 4. Germline CDR1 and CDR2: LGHNA and YSLEER. Sequencing was performed on PBMCs, taken on the day of the yellow fever booster vaccination. This sequence was found in a man younger than 40 who received the YFV17D yellow fever vaccine. The chain carries TRBV4-3 and TRBJ2-1; 7 bases match TRBD1. CDR3 residues: CASSRIRGYNEQFF. CDR3 DNA: TGCGCCAGCAGCCGTATCAGGGGGTACAATGAGCAGTTCTTC.